The next 29 T cell receptor beta chains were all read from a single sample in a study of blood T cells in healthy people across ages. PCR was performed a second time for roughly 6 to 12 cycles using a sample-barcoded 5' primer and a J-beta primer mix. From the 5' RACE reads, TCRdb called clonotypes with MiXCR, one entry per CDR3 protein. Of 1.5 million to 2 million distinct CDR3 sequences in the sample, roughly 32% are singletons; the top ten hold 11%. The specimen sequenced was blood. The receptors derive from a woman aged 25 to 45 in good health.

This clonotype was seen only a few times. V and J are TRBV6-2 or TRBV6-3 and TRBJ2-7, with 11 positions matching TRBD2. V trimming: 6 bases; J trimming: 4 bases; junction bases outside the gene matches: 5. Germline CDR1 is MNHEY and CDR2 is SVGEGT. The length of the CDR3 is 14 residues. The CDR3 coding sequence is TGTGCCAGCAGGTTAGCGGGAGGGCGGTACGAGCAGTACTTC. It specifies CASRLAGGRYEQYF.

The chain employs TRBV20-1 and TRBJ2-1; D is ambiguous. CDR1 is DFQATT, CDR2 SNEGSKA, per germline (reference sequence). Trimming pared 2 bases from V and 1 base from J, leaving 12 bases between. The CDR3 is made up of 15 amino acids. The CDR3 is CSARTTGLSYNEQFF. In nucleotides, the CDR3 is TGCAGTGCTAGAACTACCGGCCTTTCCTACAATGAGCAGTTCTTC.

This clonotype was observed many times. The chain has TRBV20-1 and TRBJ2-7; D is ambiguous. The CDR3 sequence is 14 residues long. The germline V and J ends were trimmed by 1 base and 3 bases, with 13 bases remaining between them. The germline V gene encodes CDR1 DFQATT and CDR2 SNEGSKA (reference sequence). In DNA, the CDR3 is TGCAGTGCTAGAGTAGTGTTGGCAGACTACGAGCAGTACTTC. Translation: CSARVVLADYEQYF.

A few counts support this clonotype. The rearrangement uses TRBV15 and TRBJ2-7; D possibly corresponds to TRBD1 (6 bases). Germline loops: CDR1 LNHNV, CDR2 YYDKDF (reference sequence). V was trimmed by 2 bases and J by 5 bases, leaving 10 bases between them. This CDR3 is built from 13 residues. CDR3 coding DNA: TGTGCCACCAGCAGATTAACAGGGAACGAGCAGTACTTC. It encodes CATSRLTGNEQYF.

V and J are TRBV9 and TRBJ2-1; no definite D call. Germline loops: CDR1 SGDLS, CDR2 YYNGEE. V shed 1 base and J shed 8 bases, with 13 bases lying between them. There are 14 residues in the CDR3. CDR3 in DNA: TGTGCCAGCAGCGTACCCACAATGAGAGATGAGCAGTTCTTC. This sequence encodes CASSVPTMRDEQFF.

The rearrangement links TRBV28 to TRBJ1-5; TRBD1 aligns across 7 bases. Germline CDR1 reads MDHEN; CDR2 reads SYDVKM. V lost 8 bases and J lost 4; bases outside the gene matches: 5. The CDR3 runs to 13 residues. Here the CDR3 DNA reads TGTGCCAGCCAAGACAGGGTTAATCAGCCCCAGCATTTT. This sequence encodes CASQDRVNQPQHF.

The genes are TRBV4-2 and TRBJ2-6, with a weak D call TRBD2 (6 bases). Germline V gene lookup returns CDR1 LGHNA and CDR2 YNFKEQ. This CDR3 is 16 amino acids long. The V gene lost 5 bases and the J gene lost 2 bases, with 13 bases spanning the gap. The CDR3 is CASSAGRGAGANVLTF. CDR3 nucleotide sequence: TGTGCCAGCAGCGCAGGGCGGGGAGCTGGGGCCAACGTCCTGACTTTC.

The chain uses TRBV3-1 and TRBJ2-1; tentative D call: TRBD2 (5 bases). V was shortened by 3 bases and J by 12 bases, with 15 bases between the two germline ends. This CDR3 comprises 13 residues. Germline V gene lookup returns CDR1 LGHDT and CDR2 YNNKEL (reference sequence). In DNA form, the CDR3 reads TGTGCCAGCAGCCAGGGAACGGGGTGGGGGCAGTTCTTC. This codes for CASSQGTGWGQFF.

The V and J genes are TRBV19 and TRBJ2-7, with D perhaps matching TRBD1 (6 bases). CDR3 size: 12 residues. V was clipped by 9 bases and J by 7 bases, with 16 bases between them. Germline V gene lookup returns CDR1 LNHDA and CDR2 SQIVND (reference sequence). CDR3 in amino acids: CASSRDTKEQYF. The CDR3 DNA follows: TGTGCCAGCTCCCGGGACACAAAAGAGCAGTACTTC.

The CDR3, as DNA: TGCGCCAGCAGCTTCTTTCATGGCGGGGGGGCTAAGCGTTGGAATGAGCAGTTCTTC. As protein: CASSFFHGGGAKRWNEQFF. The chain carries TRBV5-1 and TRBJ2-1; TRBD2 agrees at 9 bases. The CDR3 length is 19 residues. Germline CDR1 is SGHRS and CDR2 is YFSETQ. V was clipped by 2 bases and J by 7 bases; unmatched bases: 19.

The chain joins TRBV7-8 to TRBJ2-3; the match to TRBD1 covers 7 bases. V shed 7 bases, J shed 2 bases, and the junction held 6 bases outside the gene matches. The CDR3 covers 14 residues. CDR1 and CDR2 (germline): SGHVS, FQNEAQ. The CDR3 nucleotides are TGTGCCAGCACCAAGGACAGGCACACAGATACGCAGTATTTT. It encodes CASTKDRHTDTQYF.

CDR3 residues: CASSGVGDEKLFF. The CDR3 nucleotides are TGTGCCAGCAGTGGAGTAGGGGATGAAAAACTGTTTTTT. The rearrangement joins TRBV12-3 or TRBV12-4 to TRBJ1-4; the D gene is possibly TRBD1 (5 bases). CDR3 size: 13 residues. Trimming cost V 5 bases and J 6 bases, with 10 bases left between them.

This clonotype was seen only a few times. The genes are TRBV20-1 and TRBJ2-3; the match to TRBD2 covers 9 bases. Germline CDR1 and CDR2: DFQATT and SNEGSKA (reference sequence). After removal of 0 bases from V and 6 bases from J, the junction contained 7 bases not matched to a gene. CDR3 size: 15 residues. The CDR3 coding sequence is TGCAGTGCTAGAGATCGTGTTAGCGGGAGTGATACGCAGTATTTT. Its translation: CSARDRVSGSDTQYF.

The chain is built from TRBV2 and TRBJ2-1; maybe TRBD1 (6 bases). The ends were cut back, 3 bases at V and 4 bases at J, with 10 bases in the middle. This CDR3 spans 14 amino acids. Germline CDR1 SNHLY, CDR2 FYNNEI. The CDR3 loop reads CASSEGHPYNEQFF. The CDR3 DNA reads TGTGCCAGCAGTGAGGGACACCCATACAATGAGCAGTTCTTC.

This clonotype has more than one count but fewer than ten. The V and J genes are TRBV5-5 and TRBJ2-3; D is ambiguous. CDR1 and CDR2 from the germline V gene are SGHKS and YYEKEE (reference sequence). Between the trimmed V and J ends, which lost 0 bases and 6 bases, there was a span of 17 bases. The CDR3 runs to 16 residues. The CDR3 sequence is CASSLGAYALSDTQYF. The CDR3 nucleotides are TGTGCCAGCAGCTTGGGGGCATACGCCTTGTCCGATACGCAGTATTTT.

There are many counts of this clonotype. The V gene is TRBV20-1, the J gene TRBJ2-3, with D perhaps assigned TRBD1 or TRBD2 (6 bases each). The V gene lost 6 bases and the J gene lost 1 base, with 11 bases spanning the gap. The CDR3 runs 13 residues. Germline V gene sequence: CDR1 DFQATT, CDR2 SNEGSKA (reference sequence). This CDR3 reads CSARGAGTDTQYF. In DNA form, the CDR3 reads TGCAGTGCAAGGGGGGCAGGCACAGATACGCAGTATTTT.

The rearrangement joins TRBV20-1 to TRBJ1-5, with 10 bases aligning to TRBD1. Trimming took 2 bases from V and 4 from J; bases not matched to a gene: 5. The CDR3 consists of 15 residues. CDR1 and CDR2 (germline): DFQATT, SNEGSKA (reference sequence). The CDR3 DNA sequence: TGCAGTGCTAGAACCGGGACAGGGGCTAATCAGCCCCAGCATTTT. Translating gives CSARTGTGANQPQHF.

V and J are TRBV18 and TRBJ2-4; no reliable D call. V was trimmed by 0 bases and J by 0 bases, leaving 9 bases between them. This CDR3 contains 16 residues. CDR1 is KGHSH and CDR2 is LQKENI in the germline V gene. The CDR3 nucleotides are TGTGCCAGCTCACCACCGCTAGATCAAGCCAAAAACATTCAGTACTTC. Translating it yields CASSPPLDQAKNIQYF.

The gene calls are TRBV10-3 and TRBJ2-2; 9 bases agree with TRBD2. V was pared by 5 bases and J by 5 bases, with 3 bases of the junction left unmatched. Germline V lookup: CDR1 ENHRY, CDR2 SYGVKD. This CDR3 has 14 amino acids. CDR3 in DNA: TGTGCCATCAGTCGTAGCGGGGGAACCGGGGAGCTGTTTTTT. Protein product: CAISRSGGTGELFF.

This clonotype was picked up a small number of times. The junction does not match germline at one end; this may be a read error. The V call is TRBV4-1, the J call TRBJ1-5; D unclear. The CDR3 runs to 13 residues. Germline loops: CDR1 MGHRA, CDR2 YSYEKL. The DNA for the CDR3 is TGCGCCACCAGCCCCAGGCCAGACCAGCCCCAGCATTTT. This codes for CATSPRPDQPQHF.

CDR3: CSAPPLEKNIQYF. The CDR3 nucleotides read TGCAGTGCCCCCCCCTTAGAGAAAAACATTCAGTACTTC. The chain has TRBV20-1 and TRBJ2-4; D ambiguous. Germline lookup yields CDR1 DFQATT and CDR2 SNEGSKA (reference sequence). The V and J ends lost 6 bases and 4 bases respectively, with 13 bases between them. The CDR3 has 13 amino acids.

This clonotype was detected only a few times. The chain employs TRBV29-1 and TRBJ2-1; possible D gene TRBD2, 6 bases. Germline CDR1 and CDR2: SQVTM and ANQGSEA. The length of the CDR3 is 13 residues. The V gene lost 7 bases and the J gene lost 10 bases, with 20 bases spanning the gap. This CDR3 reads CSASFGGTNEQFF. The DNA of the CDR3 is TGCAGCGCCAGCTTTGGGGGGACGAACGAGCAGTTCTTC.

The rearrangement joins TRBV2 to TRBJ1-4; D is perhaps TRBD1 (6 bases). The CDR3 runs 14 residues. V shed 7 bases and J shed 4 bases, with 13 bases lying between them. Germline-derived CDR1 and CDR2 are SNHLY and FYNNEI. CDR3 residues: CASIRTVGNEKLFF. The CDR3 DNA reads as TGTGCCAGCATCCGGACAGTCGGTAATGAAAAACTGTTTTTT.

The rearrangement uses TRBV24-1 and TRBJ2-1, with a tentative D call TRBD2 (5 bases). CDR3 size: 13 residues. Germline V gene lookup returns CDR1 KGHDR and CDR2 SFDVKD. V lost 10 bases, J lost 3 bases, and 12 bases lay in between. CDR3 loop: CATGLGSYNEQFF. Here the CDR3 DNA reads TGTGCCACTGGACTTGGCAGCTACAATGAGCAGTTCTTC.

This clonotype was seen many times. The rearrangement links TRBV20-1 to TRBJ2-5; no clear D. The CDR3 totals 12 residues. Germline-derived CDR1 and CDR2 are DFQATT and SNEGSKA (reference sequence). V lost 7 bases and J lost 5, with 14 bases in between. DNA for the CDR3: TGCAGTGGCGGCTGGGTTCGGGAGACCCAGTACTTC. It yields the protein CSGGWVRETQYF.

Worth noting for this clonotype: This may come from a read error, since a much larger clone is one base off. The genes are TRBV10-1 and TRBJ1-1; 8 bases are a match to TRBD1. Per the germline V gene, CDR1 is WNHNN and CDR2 is SYGVQD (reference sequence). The CDR3 sequence is 15 residues long. In DNA form, the CDR3 reads TGCGCCAGCAGTGAGACCGGACAGGGTAACACTAAAGCTTTCTTT. Protein sequence: CASSETGQGNTKAFF.

This clonotype was seen a few times. The chain recombines TRBV7-9 with TRBJ2-6; no definite D call. Germline CDR1 reads SEHNR; CDR2 reads FQNEAQ (reference sequence). Trimming took 0 bases from V and 4 from J, leaving 10 bases between them. The CDR3 is made up of 16 amino acids. The CDR3 region has the DNA TGTGCCAGCAGCTTAGCAGGCGTCCCGGGGGCCAACGTCCTGACTTTC. It is translated as CASSLAGVPGANVLTF.

Comment on this clonotype: The conserved closing phenylalanine or tryptophan is absent in this CDR3, likely reflecting a read error. The DNA is left out, because the CDR3 cannot be placed on it with certainty; the CDR3 is given as TCRdb lists it. The chain carries TRBV28 and TRBJ2-1; the table's D gene call, TRBD1, was not cross checked with the DNA. 15 amino acids form the CDR3, both terminal residues included. The germline V gene encodes CDR1 MDHEN and CDR2 SYDVKM. CDR3 protein: CASRGGGREGYTFGS.

This clonotype was counted a few times. V and J are TRBV20-1 and TRBJ2-7; 12 bases align to TRBD2. The CDR3 loop spans 12 amino acids. Trimming cost V 2 bases and J 10 bases; bases outside gene matches: 3. Germline values: CDR1 DFQATT, CDR2 SNEGSKA (reference sequence). The CDR3 DNA follows: TGCAGTGCTAGAAAGACTAGCGGGGGACAGTACTTC. This translates into CSARKTSGGQYF.